This T cell receptor beta chain was recorded in a study of OX40 agonist ivuxolimab in advanced cancers. Study results and limitations: Relative to CD4+, CD8+ T cells held more expanded clones on average.

With V trimmed by 4 bases and J by 2 bases, 2 bases remained unmatched. The CDR3 is made up of 15 amino acids. The germline V gene encodes CDR1 KGHSH and CDR2 LQKENI. Remarks on this clone: Its antigen is not known.

The repertoire was sequenced with immunoSEQ multiplex PCR; TCRdb's copy has only in-frame clones and lacks some. Of about 96,000 clones detected, approximately 80% appear once; the ten largest clones hold under 7%. If patients had autoimmune disease history or systemic immunosuppression, they were excluded. Specimen: CD4+ or CD8+ T cells sorted from blood, collected in a trial of the OX40 agonist ivuxolimab. The chain couples TRBV18 to TRBJ1-5; 10 bases align to TRBD1. The TCR comes from an adult with an advanced solid tumor such as melanoma, head and neck, liver or kidney cancer. CDR3 residues: CASSHGTGGNQPQHF. In DNA, the CDR3 is TGTGCCAGCTCACACGGGACAGGGGGCAATCAGCCCCAGCATTTT.